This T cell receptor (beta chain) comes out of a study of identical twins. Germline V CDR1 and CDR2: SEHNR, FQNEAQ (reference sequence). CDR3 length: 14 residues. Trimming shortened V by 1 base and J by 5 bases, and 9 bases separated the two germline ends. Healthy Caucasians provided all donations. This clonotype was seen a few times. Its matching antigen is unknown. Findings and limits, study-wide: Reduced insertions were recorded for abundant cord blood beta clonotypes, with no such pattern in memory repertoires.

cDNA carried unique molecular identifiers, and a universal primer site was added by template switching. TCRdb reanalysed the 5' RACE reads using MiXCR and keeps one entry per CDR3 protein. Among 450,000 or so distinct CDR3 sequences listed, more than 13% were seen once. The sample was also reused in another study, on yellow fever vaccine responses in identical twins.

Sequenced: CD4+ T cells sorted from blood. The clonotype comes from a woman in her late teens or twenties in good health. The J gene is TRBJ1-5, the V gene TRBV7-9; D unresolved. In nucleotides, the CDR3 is TGTGCCAGCAGCTTAGGGGCGGACTATCAGCCCCAGCATTTT. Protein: CASSLGADYQPQHF.